These 25 T cell receptor beta chains share one sample of origin, sequenced in a study of T cells after posttransplantation cyclophosphamide. Using immunoSEQ multiplex PCR, the repertoire was profiled, and TCRdb retains in-frame clones only, with some absent. The sample includes about 50,000 clones, 85% to 95% of them seen just once. Sequencing used PBMCs. The receptors were sampled from a woman under 40 in good health and a related stem cell transplant donor.

This chain uses TRBV5-6 with TRBJ2-1; D is possibly TRBD1 (5 bases). The V and J ends lost 2 bases and 8 bases respectively, with 11 bases between them. The germline gives CDR1 SGHDT, CDR2 YYEEEE. This CDR3 region has 13 residues. CDR3 coding DNA: TGTGCCAGCAGCTTCAACACAGGCTATGAGCAGTTCTTC. This encodes CASSFNTGYEQFF. Using reference TRBV5-6 and TRBJ2-1 for the parts outside the CDR3, the full variable domain is DAGVTQSPTHLIKTRGQQVTLRCSPKSGHDTVSWYQQALGQGPQFIFQYYEEEERQRGNFPDRFSGHQFPNYSSELNVNALLLGDSALYLCASSFNTGYEQFFGPGTRLTVL.

This clone showed up just a few times. The chain links TRBV6-4 to TRBJ2-3; 13 bases are a match to TRBD2. The trim removed 2 bases at V and 4 bases at J, leaving 3 bases unmatched. CDR1 MRHNA and CDR2 SNTAGT come from the germline V gene. CDR3 length: 16 residues. In DNA form, the CDR3 reads TGTGCCAGCAGTGACGGGGGGACTAGCGGGGCAGATACGCAGTATTTT. This encodes CASSDGGTSGADTQYF.

The chain carries TRBV6-1 and TRBJ1-6; 7 bases are a match to TRBD1. The V gene end was trimmed by 7 bases and the J gene end by 5 bases; junction bases not matched to a gene: 2. Per the germline V gene, CDR1 is MNHNS and CDR2 is SASEGT. This CDR3 contains 13 residues. The CDR3 bases are TGTGCCAGCATAGACAGGGATAATTCACCCCTCCACTTT. Its protein is CASIDRDNSPLHF.

CDR3: CASRIPGGAELFF. The CDR3 bases are TGTGCCAGCAGAATCCCCGGGGGAGCTGAACTGTTTTTT. The rearrangement joins TRBV28 to TRBJ1-4, with D possibly TRBD1 on 5 matching bases. The germline V gene encodes CDR1 MDHEN and CDR2 SYDVKM. V shed 6 bases and J shed 12 bases, with 17 bases lying between them. The CDR3 runs 13 residues.

J is TRBJ1-1 and V is TRBV18, with 7 bases identical to TRBD1. The ends lost 4 bases at V and 4 bases at J; junction bases unmatched: 12. Per the germline V gene, CDR1 is KGHSH and CDR2 is LQKENI. The CDR3 has 16 residues. CDR3 loop: CASSLQSTGVATEAFF. The CDR3 DNA follows: TGTGCCAGCTCACTCCAATCTACAGGGGTGGCCACTGAAGCTTTCTTT.

V usage is TRBV7-2 and J usage is TRBJ1-5; D is undetermined. The V gene's germline CDR1 is SGHTA and CDR2 FQGNSA. This CDR3 comprises 12 residues. Trimming pared 2 bases from V and 9 bases from J, leaving 8 bases between. CDR3 DNA: TGTGCCAGCAGCTTACAGGAGGTGCCCCAGCATTTT. It yields the protein CASSLQEVPQHF.

J is TRBJ2-5 and V is TRBV5-7, with D possibly matching TRBD1 (5 bases). TRBV5-7 is reported as an ORF; its role is uncertain. Trimming cost V 8 bases and J 0 bases, with 11 bases left between them. The CDR3 is 13 amino acids. CDR3 DNA sequence: TGTGCCAGATTAAGACAGAACCAAGAGACCCAGTACTTC. Translation: CARLRQNQETQYF.

The chain couples TRBV2 to TRBJ2-2; 8 bases are shared with TRBD1. V was clipped by 6 bases and J by 2 bases; unmatched bases: 5. This CDR3 comprises 15 residues. CDR1 and CDR2 (germline): SNHLY, FYNNEI. CDR3 in DNA: TGTGCCAGCAGGGCCGGGACAGGTAACACCGGGGAGCTGTTTTTT. It is translated as CASRAGTGNTGELFF.

V gene TRBV19 combines with J gene TRBJ1-5; TRBD1 aligns across 7 bases. V shed 6 bases, J shed 3 bases, and the junction held 5 bases outside the gene matches. Germline loops: CDR1 LNHDA, CDR2 SQIVND (reference sequence). The CDR3 runs 14 residues. This CDR3 is CASRQQGNNQPQHF. CDR3 DNA: TGTGCCAGTAGACAACAGGGGAACAATCAGCCCCAGCATTTT.

The CDR3 reads CASASRGVNTEAFF. Written as DNA, the CDR3 is TGTGCCAGCGCTTCCAGGGGGGTAAACACTGAAGCTTTCTTT. The V and J genes are TRBV19 and TRBJ1-1; the match to TRBD1 covers 7 bases. The CDR3 consists of 14 residues. V dropped 9 bases and J dropped 2; count of bases not matched to a gene: 9. Germline V CDR1 and CDR2: LNHDA, SQIVND (reference sequence).

The V call is TRBV28, the J call TRBJ1-2; the match to TRBD1 covers 12 bases. Germline trimming cut 5 bases from V and 5 bases from J; bases unmatched to any gene: 9. The germline CDR1 and CDR2 sequences are MDHEN and SYDVKM. The length of the CDR3 is 16 residues. CDR3 coding DNA: TGTGCCAGCAGTCCTCCGGGACAGGGGGCCGCATATGGCTACACCTTC. Its protein is CASSPPGQGAAYGYTF.

The chain joins TRBV5-1 to TRBJ2-3; 7 bases are shared with TRBD2. Germline CDR1 reads SGHRS; CDR2 reads YFSETQ. After removal of 0 bases from V and 2 bases from J, the junction contained 3 bases not matched to a gene. The length of the CDR3 is 15 residues. CDR3 in DNA: TGCGCCAGCAGCTTGGTTGCGGGGGACACAGATACGCAGTATTTT. It translates to CASSLVAGDTDTQYF. Full variable domain (missing parts from reference TRBV5-1 and TRBJ2-3): KAGVTQTPRYLIKTRGQQVTLSCSPISGHRSVSWYQQTPGQGLQFLFEYFSETQRNKGNFPGRFSGRQFSNSRSEMNVSTLELGDSALYLCASSLVAGDTDTQYFGPGTRLTVL.

This rearrangement joins TRBV11-2 to TRBJ2-1, with D perhaps TRBD1 (5 bases). Trimming cost V 5 bases and J 6 bases, with 20 bases left between them. The CDR3 totals 16 residues. Germline V gene data show CDR1 as SGHAT and CDR2 as FQNNGV. Here the CDR3 DNA reads TGTGCCAGCAGCCCCTTGGGGCAGTCGGCCTTCAATGAGCAGTTCTTC. Translating it yields CASSPLGQSAFNEQFF.

The V and J genes are TRBV7-3 and TRBJ2-2, with a weak D call TRBD2 (6 bases). With 6 bases removed from V and 6 bases from J, the gap between germline ends came to 14 bases. CDR1 is SGHTA and CDR2 is FQGTGA in the germline V gene. This CDR3 has 14 residues. The CDR3 region has the DNA TGTGCCAGCAGGGCGGGGACTTTTTCCGGGGAGCTGTTTTTT. Translating it yields CASRAGTFSGELFF.

The V and J genes are TRBV6-4 and TRBJ2-1; 15 bases match TRBD2. Germline V gives CDR1 MRHNA, CDR2 SNTAGT. With V trimmed by 4 bases and J by 9 bases, 10 bases remained unmatched. The CDR3 has 17 residues. The CDR3 DNA reads TGTGCCAGCAGTGGGACTAGCGGGGGGGCCGACGGGGGTGAGCAGTTCTTC. As protein: CASSGTSGGADGGEQFF.

The gene calls are TRBV5-4 and TRBJ1-3; the D gene is possibly TRBD1 (6 bases). Trimming cost V 2 bases and J 3 bases, with 15 bases left between them. Germline CDR1 and CDR2: SGHNT and YYREEE (reference sequence). The CDR3 loop spans 16 amino acids. CDR3 DNA sequence: TGTGCCAGCAGCTTTAAGGGGGGGGAAATTGGAAACACCATATATTTT. Encoded protein: CASSFKGGEIGNTIYF.

The rearrangement links TRBV15 to TRBJ1-4; TRBD1 is a possible D gene (5 bases). The CDR3 has 16 residues. Germline V CDR1 and CDR2: LNHNV, YYDKDF (reference sequence). Trimming pared 5 bases from V and 4 bases from J, leaving 17 bases between. CDR3 coding DNA: TGTGCCACCAGCGGGGCAGCCCGGCGTGTTAATGAAAAACTGTTTTTT. Its translation is CATSGAARRVNEKLFF.

The rearrangement links TRBV11-2 to TRBJ2-7, with 11 positions matching TRBD1. V trimming: 5 bases; J trimming: 3 bases; junction bases outside the gene matches: 9. CDR3 size: 16 residues. Germline V gene sequence: CDR1 SGHAT, CDR2 FQNNGV. The CDR3 DNA follows: TGTGCCAGCAGCCACAGGAGGGACAGGGGGAACTACGAGCAGTACTTC. As protein: CASSHRRDRGNYEQYF. Together with reference TRBV11-2 and TRBJ2-7, the CDR3 gives the full variable domain: EAGVAQSPRYKIIEKRQSVAFWCNPISGHATLYWYQQILGQGPKLLIQFQNNGVVDDSQLPKDRFSAERLKGVDSTLKIQPAKLEDSAVYLCASSHRRDRGNYEQYFGPGTRLTVT.

The V call is TRBV9, the J call TRBJ1-5; 8 nucleotides match TRBD1. Germline V gives CDR1 SGDLS, CDR2 YYNGEE. This CDR3 has 15 amino acids. V was pared by 0 bases and J by 7 bases, with 6 bases of the junction left unmatched. This chain's CDR3 is CASSVDQGAGQPQHF. The CDR3 DNA reads TGTGCCAGCAGCGTAGATCAGGGGGCAGGGCAGCCCCAGCATTTT.

The CDR3 here is CASSPGGGPMNTEAFF. DNA for the CDR3: TGTGCCAGCAGCCCGGGGGGGGGACCCATGAACACTGAAGCTTTCTTT. This chain joins TRBV5-4 and TRBJ1-1, with a weak D call TRBD1 (5 bases). The CDR3 totals 16 residues. Germline CDR1 and CDR2: SGHNT and YYREEE (reference sequence). V shed 4 bases and J shed 0 bases, with 16 bases lying between them.

About this clone itself: One junction end does not reproduce the germline sequence, and a read error may be involved. This chain connects TRBV5-4 to TRBJ2-1; perhaps TRBD2 as D (6 bases). Germline values: CDR1 SGHNT, CDR2 YYREEE (reference sequence). The CDR3 has 16 amino acids. DNA of the CDR3: TGTGCCAGCAGCGCAGATGAGTCTGCGGGGTACACTGAGCAGTTCTTC. This sequence encodes CASSADESAGYTEQFF.

The chain couples TRBV18 to TRBJ1-1; D is undetermined. The CDR3 is made up of 13 amino acids. Germline V gene lookup returns CDR1 KGHSH and CDR2 LQKENI. V was trimmed by 2 bases and J by 1 base, leaving 5 bases between them. The CDR3: CASSPGRNTEAFF. As DNA, the CDR3 is TGTGCCAGCTCACCAGGGAGGAACACTGAAGCTTTCTTT.

J is TRBJ1-2 and V is TRBV27; D is possibly TRBD1 (5 bases). There are 15 residues in the CDR3. CDR1 and CDR2 from the germline V gene are MNHEY and SMNVEV (reference sequence). Trimming left V 2 bases short and J 4 bases short, with 14 bases between. The CDR3, as DNA: TGTGCCAGCAGTTTAGAAGGGGTTGGGGTCTATGGCTACACCTTC. It yields the protein CASSLEGVGVYGYTF.

The table lists this clone with a count of one. The chain couples TRBV7-8 to TRBJ1-1; D possibly corresponds to TRBD1 (5 bases). CDR1 is SGHVS, CDR2 FQNEAQ, per germline. The CDR3 sequence is 17 residues long. V was cut by 2 bases and J by 0 bases, with 16 bases left in between. The CDR3 here is CASSLRRTSLMNTEAFF. DNA of the CDR3: TGTGCCAGCAGCTTACGACGGACATCGTTAATGAACACTGAAGCTTTCTTT.

The CDR3 sequence: CASSLYVGSGYTF. DNA of the CDR3: TGTGCCAGCAGTTTATACGTAGGGAGTGGCTACACCTTC. J is TRBJ1-2 and V is TRBV28, with no clear D. The CDR3 spans 13 residues. V lost 1 base to trimming and J lost 7 bases, with 10 bases between them. From germline, CDR1 is MDHEN and CDR2 SYDVKM.